What follows are 15 T cell receptor beta chains derived from one specimen sequenced in a study of shared T cell receptors in the human thymus. This table comes from immunoSEQ multiplex PCR, and its TCRdb copy is limited to in-frame clones, with some not included. The sample includes under 450,000 clones, just under 95% of them seen just once. Sequencing used thymocytes. The receptors come from a human donor.

CDR3 bases: TGTGCCAGTAGTAAGCAACAGGGGGGTGATACGCAGTATTTT. Translation gives CASSKQQGGDTQYF. The rearrangement uses TRBV19 and TRBJ2-3; 8 positions match TRBD1. Losses at the gene ends were 4 bases for V and 6 bases for J; bases not matched to a gene: 6. CDR3 length: 14 residues. Germline CDR1 reads LNHDA; CDR2 reads SQIVND (reference sequence).

V usage is TRBV28 and J usage is TRBJ1-4; D is undetermined. The V gene lost 2 bases and the J gene lost 4 bases, with 8 bases spanning the gap. CDR3 length equals 14 residues. CDR1 MDHEN and CDR2 SYDVKM come from the germline V gene. DNA for the CDR3: TGTGCCAGCAGTTTACATGATTATAATGAAAAACTGTTTTTT. Translation: CASSLHDYNEKLFF.

This chain's CDR3 is CASSLSTTGTHHEQYF. In DNA, the CDR3 is TGTGCCAGCAGTTTATCCACGACAGGGACGCACCACGAGCAGTACTTC. This rearrangement joins TRBV27 to TRBJ2-7, with TRBD1 matching 7 bases. Germline V gives CDR1 MNHEY, CDR2 SMNVEV (reference sequence). This CDR3 spans 16 amino acids. Trimming took 0 bases from V and 5 from J; bases not matched to a gene: 10.

V gene TRBV7-2 combines with J gene TRBJ2-2, with D perhaps given as TRBD1 or TRBD2 (7 bases each). The germline gives CDR1 SGHTA, CDR2 FQGNSA. V lost 1 base, J lost 6 bases, and 15 bases lay in between. The CDR3 length is 16 residues. The CDR3 here is CASSLVWEGAAGELFF. CDR3 DNA: TGTGCCAGCAGCTTAGTGTGGGAGGGGGCGGCCGGGGAGCTGTTTTTT. The variable domain in full, completed from reference TRBV7-2 and TRBJ2-2, reads GAGVSQSPSNKVTEKGKDVELRCDPISGHTALYWYRQSLGQGLEFLIYFQGNSAPDKSGLPSDRFSAERTGGSVSTLTIQRTQQEDSAVYLCASSLVWEGAAGELFFGEGSRLTVL.

This chain uses TRBV28 with TRBJ2-3; 8 bases are a match to TRBD2. The CDR3 consists of 14 residues. Germline values: CDR1 MDHEN, CDR2 SYDVKM. Trimming cost V 8 bases and J 0 bases; bases outside gene matches: 4. CDR3 coding DNA: TGTGCCAGCCTTAGCGGGGCTAGCACAGATACGCAGTATTTT. It is translated as CASLSGASTDTQYF.

The chain recombines TRBV29-1 with TRBJ2-7, with 9 positions matching TRBD2. Trimming removed 1 base from V and 0 bases from J; junction bases left unmatched: 16. CDR3 length: 19 residues. Germline V gene lookup returns CDR1 SQVTM and CDR2 ANQGSEA. This CDR3 reads CSVEVGRSGSLDTSYEQYF. CDR3 DNA: TGCAGCGTTGAAGTAGGCCGTAGCGGGAGTTTAGATACCTCCTACGAGCAGTACTTC.

This chain connects TRBV6-6 to TRBJ2-5, with D perhaps matching TRBD1 (7 bases). The CDR3 is made up of 16 amino acids. V gave up 6 bases and J gave up 4 bases, with 21 bases separating them. Germline values: CDR1 MNHNY, CDR2 SVGAGI (reference sequence). The CDR3 here is CASRFTIRGRGETQYF. The CDR3, as DNA: TGTGCCAGCAGATTCACCATTAGGGGGCGGGGAGAGACCCAGTACTTC.

V and J are TRBV18 and TRBJ2-2; 7 bases align to TRBD1. The CDR3 has 15 residues. CDR1 and CDR2 (germline): KGHSH, LQKENI. With V trimmed by 2 bases and J by 6 bases, 6 bases remained unmatched. The CDR3 sequence: CASSPDRVHPGELFF. CDR3 in DNA: TGTGCCAGCTCACCAGACAGGGTTCATCCCGGGGAGCTGTTTTTT.

The rearrangement joins TRBV28 to TRBJ2-5, with a tentative D call TRBD1 (5 bases). CDR1 is MDHEN, CDR2 SYDVKM, per germline. The CDR3 contains 13 residues. The V and J ends lost 3 bases and 2 bases respectively, with 7 bases between them. This CDR3 reads CASSFRVQETQYF. CDR3 in DNA: TGTGCCAGCAGTTTCAGGGTGCAAGAGACCCAGTACTTC. The variable domain in full, with the rest retrieved from reference TRBV28 and TRBJ2-5, is DVKVTQSSRYLVKRTGEKVFLECVQDMDHENMFWYRQDPGLGLRLIYFSYDVKMKEKGDIPEGYSVSREKKERFSLILESASTNQTSMYLCASSFRVQETQYFGPGTRLLVL.

The V and J genes are TRBV28 and TRBJ1-5; D unclear. CDR1 is MDHEN, CDR2 SYDVKM, per germline. The CDR3 extends over 12 amino acids. V was shortened by 6 bases and J by 5 bases, with 8 bases between the two germline ends. CDR3 sequence reads: CASSHSDQPQHF. The CDR3 coding sequence is TGTGCCAGCAGCCATAGTGATCAGCCCCAGCATTTT.

V is TRBV7-8 and J is TRBJ1-5; D is unresolved. The CDR3 totals 15 residues. Trimming pared 5 bases from V and 1 base from J, leaving 12 bases between. Germline-derived CDR1 and CDR2 are SGHVS and FQNEAQ. The CDR3 DNA follows: TGTGCCAGCAGCCCCACACTGGGAAGCAATCAGCCCCAGCATTTT. This gives the protein CASSPTLGSNQPQHF.

V and J are TRBV28 and TRBJ1-4; 10 nucleotides line up with TRBD1. The CDR3 spans 18 residues. Per germline, CDR1 MDHEN and CDR2 SYDVKM. Germline trimming cut 3 bases from V and 2 bases from J; bases unmatched to any gene: 9. This chain's CDR3 is CASSFGDRGGSTNEKLFF. CDR3 bases: TGTGCCAGCAGTTTTGGGGACAGGGGTGGATCTACTAATGAAAAACTGTTTTTT.

The rearrangement links TRBV19 to TRBJ2-5; 10 positions match TRBD1. The germline V gene has CDR1 LNHDA and CDR2 SQIVND (reference sequence). The CDR3 contains 17 residues. V was clipped by 1 base and J by 3 bases; unmatched bases: 8. CDR3 protein: CASSIVLTGGFEETQYF. CDR3 in DNA: TGTGCCAGTAGTATAGTGCTGACAGGGGGCTTTGAAGAGACCCAGTACTTC.

This rearrangement joins TRBV9 to TRBJ1-4; no reliable D call. The germline V gene encodes CDR1 SGDLS and CDR2 YYNGEE. Trimming cost V 0 bases and J 10 bases, with 13 bases left between them. This CDR3 has 14 residues. CDR3 protein: CASSVGGSLTKLFF. DNA of the CDR3: TGTGCCAGCAGCGTAGGAGGGTCTCTAACAAAACTGTTTTTT. Together with reference TRBV9 and TRBJ1-4, the CDR3 gives the full variable domain: DSGVTQTPKHLITATGQRVTLRCSPRSGDLSVYWYQQSLDQGLQFLIQYYNGEERAKGNILERFSAQQFPDLHSELNLSSLELGDSALYFCASSVGGSLTKLFFGSGTQLSVL.

DNA for the CDR3: TGTGCCAGCAGCTTAGGACAGCCCCTATACGAGCAGTACTTC. It yields the protein CASSLGQPLYEQYF. V and J are TRBV7-2 and TRBJ2-7, with D possibly TRBD1 on 5 matching bases. Trimming cost V 1 base and J 4 bases, with 11 bases left between them. Germline-derived CDR1 and CDR2 are SGHTA and FQGNSA. This CDR3 has 14 residues.